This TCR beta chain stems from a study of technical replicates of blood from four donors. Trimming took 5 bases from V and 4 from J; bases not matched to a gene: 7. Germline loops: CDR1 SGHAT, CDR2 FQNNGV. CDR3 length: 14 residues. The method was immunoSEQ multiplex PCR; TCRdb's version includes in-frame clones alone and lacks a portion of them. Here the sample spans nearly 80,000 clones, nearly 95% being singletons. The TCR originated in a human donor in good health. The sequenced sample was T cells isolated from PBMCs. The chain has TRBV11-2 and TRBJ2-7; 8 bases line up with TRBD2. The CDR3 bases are TGTGCCAGCAGCGGACCGGGACTAGATTACGAGCAGTACTTC. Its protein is CASSGPGLDYEQYF.